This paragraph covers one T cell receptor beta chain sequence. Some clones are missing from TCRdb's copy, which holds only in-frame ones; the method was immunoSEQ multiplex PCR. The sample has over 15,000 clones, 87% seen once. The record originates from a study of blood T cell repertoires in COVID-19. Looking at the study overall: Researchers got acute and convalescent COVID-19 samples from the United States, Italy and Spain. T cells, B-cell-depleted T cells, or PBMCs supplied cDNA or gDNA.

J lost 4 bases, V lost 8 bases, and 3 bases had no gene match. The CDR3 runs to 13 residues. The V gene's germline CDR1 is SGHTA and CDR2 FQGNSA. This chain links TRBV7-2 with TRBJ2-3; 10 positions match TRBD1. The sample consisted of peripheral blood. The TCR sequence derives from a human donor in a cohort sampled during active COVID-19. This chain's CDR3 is CASGQGEADTQYF. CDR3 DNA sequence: TGTGCCAGCGGACAGGGGGAGGCAGATACGCAGTATTTT.